This T cell receptor (beta chain) derives from a study of CD8+ T cells in alopecia areata. cDNA reverse transcribed from extracted RNA served as the sequencing template. Profiling relied on immunoSEQ multiplex PCR, and the TCRdb table lists in-frame clones only, not all of them. The sample has about 30,000 clones; more than 55% are singletons. Study-wide results and caveats: Mice showed clearer TCR sharing than patients did, a gap that was possibly HLA-related. Normal scalp showed lower clonality than lesional scalp, especially alopecia totalis/universalis.

Germline trimming cut 3 bases from V and 2 bases from J; bases unmatched to any gene: 3. Germline CDR1 LNHNV, CDR2 YYDKDF (reference sequence). The CDR3 has 15 amino acids. Notes on this clone: Its antigen is not known.

What was sequenced was NKG2D-high CD8+ T cells sorted from blood. The rearrangement links TRBV15 to TRBJ2-3, with 9 bases identical to TRBD2. The origin of this receptor is a human donor with alopecia areata. Here the CDR3 reads CATSRASGATDTQYF. The CDR3 bases are TGTGCCACCAGCAGGGCTAGCGGGGCCACAGATACGCAGTATTTT.